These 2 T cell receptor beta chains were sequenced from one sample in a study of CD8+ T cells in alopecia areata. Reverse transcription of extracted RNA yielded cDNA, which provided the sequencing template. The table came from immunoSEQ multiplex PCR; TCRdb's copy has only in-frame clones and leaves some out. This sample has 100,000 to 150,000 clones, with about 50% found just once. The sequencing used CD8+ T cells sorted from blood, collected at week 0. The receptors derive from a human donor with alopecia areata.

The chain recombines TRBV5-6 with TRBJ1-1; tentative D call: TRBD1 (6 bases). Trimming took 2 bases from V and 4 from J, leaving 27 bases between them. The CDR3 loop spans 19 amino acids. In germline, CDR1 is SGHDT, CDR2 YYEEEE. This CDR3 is CASSLLINRETLGGTEAFF. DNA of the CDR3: TGTGCCAGCAGCTTACTCATTAACAGGGAAACCTTAGGGGGCACTGAAGCTTTCTTT.

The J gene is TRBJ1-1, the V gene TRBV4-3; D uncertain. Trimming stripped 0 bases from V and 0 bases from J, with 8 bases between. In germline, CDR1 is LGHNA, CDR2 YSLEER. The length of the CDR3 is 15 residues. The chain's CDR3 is CASSQDAALNTEAFF. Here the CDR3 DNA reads TGCGCCAGCAGCCAAGATGCGGCATTGAACACTGAAGCTTTCTTT.